Listed below are T cell receptor beta chains from one sample, sequenced in a study of CD8 T cells in Susac syndrome. TCRdb re-derived calls from the immunoSEQ multiplex PCR reads in MiXCR, one entry per CDR3 protein. The table lists 210,000 or so distinct CDR3 sequences, approximately 94% of them singletons. Sequenced sample: CD4+ T cells from PBMCs. Receptors originate from a human donor with Susac syndrome. CDR3s include the opening cysteine and the closing phenylalanine or tryptophan. The D gene is left open where the match is weak. Size values are once, few and many counts, or a class for expanded clones, and some rows have none.

v_call	j_call	d_call	clone_size	cdr3_nt	cdr3_aa
TRBV5-4	TRBJ2-2	NA	NA	TGTGCCAGCAGCTTGGAAAAGGGGACGGACACCGGGGAGCTGTTTTTT	CASSLEKGTDTGELFF
TRBV28	TRBJ2-7	NA	NA	TGTGCCAGCACCTCCGGGGACTCCTACGAGCAGTACTTC	CASTSGDSYEQYF
TRBV4-2	TRBJ2-1	NA	NA	TGTGCCAGCAGCCAGACCGGGACCCACTACAATGAGCAGTTCTTC	CASSQTGTHYNEQFF
TRBV30	TRBJ1-2	NA	NA	TGTGCCCGAGGTCGGGGTGATGAGGGGTATGGCTACACCTTC	CARGRGDEGYGYTF
TRBV24-1	TRBJ1-5	NA	once	TGTGCCACCAGTGACCACAGGGAAGGCGATGGCAATCAGCCCCAGCATTTT	CATSDHREGDGNQPQHF
TRBV5-1	TRBJ1-2	TRBD1	NA	TGCGCCAGCAGCACCACAGGGGACTATGGCTACACCTTC	CASSTTGDYGYTF
TRBV7-9	TRBJ2-5	NA	NA	TGTGCCAGCAGCCCCCGGGAACGAGAGACCCAGTACTTC	CASSPRERETQYF
TRBV20-1	TRBJ2-1	TRBD2	NA	TGCAGTGCTAGTCAACTAGCGGGAAGCGGTGAGCAGTTCTTC	CSASQLAGSGEQFF
TRBV12-3/TRBV12-4	TRBJ2-3	NA	few	TGTGCCAGCAGTTTTAGAACAGGAGATACGCAGTATTTT	CASSFRTGDTQYF
TRBV4-3	TRBJ2-7	NA	NA	TGCGCCAGCAGCCAAGCGCTGGGAAGAACCTACGAGCAGTACTTC	CASSQALGRTYEQYF
TRBV30	TRBJ1-2	TRBD1	NA	TGTGCCTGGAGTGAGGAGACAGGGGACGGCTACACCTTC	CAWSEETGDGYTF
TRBV7-9	TRBJ1-2	NA	NA	TGTGCCAGCACCGAGACTCGGGGACAAGATGGCTACACCTTC	CASTETRGQDGYTF
TRBV27	TRBJ2-1	NA	NA	TGTGCCAGCATCCGGTCCGGTGGCGGTGAGCAGTTCTTC	CASIRSGGGEQFF
TRBV5-4	TRBJ1-1	NA	NA	TGTGCCAGCAGCTTGCGGGGAACCACTGAAGCTTTCTTT	CASSLRGTTEAFF
TRBV7-2	TRBJ1-5	NA	NA	TGTGCCAGCAGCTTAATAGGATATCAGCCCCAGCATTTT	CASSLIGYQPQHF
TRBV11-2	TRBJ1-6	TRBD1	few	TGTGCCAGCAGCCCACCCCGACAGGGGCGGTCACCCCTCCACTTT	CASSPPRQGRSPLHF
TRBV29-1	TRBJ2-7	TRBD1	NA	TGCAGCGTTCGCCGGGACAGTCCCTACGAGCAGTACTTC	CSVRRDSPYEQYF
TRBV10-3	TRBJ1-2	NA	NA	TGTGCCATCAGTGGGGCGCAGGGCTATGGCTACACCTTC	CAISGAQGYGYTF
TRBV6-5	TRBJ1-1	TRBD1	once	TGTGCCAGCAGGATACAGGGGCCAGGCACTGAAGCTTTCTTT	CASRIQGPGTEAFF
TRBV6-5	TRBJ2-1	TRBD2	NA	TGTGCCAGCAGTTCCTTGACTAGCGGGGGTTACAATGAGCAGTTCTTC	CASSSLTSGGYNEQFF
TRBV7-8	TRBJ1-1	NA	NA	TGTGCCAGCAGCTCTATACAGGGACGTACTGAAGCTTTCTTT	CASSSIQGRTEAFF
TRBV7-2	TRBJ1-5	NA	NA	TGTGCCAGCAGCTTAAGTAGCAATCAGCCCCAGCATTTT	CASSLSSNQPQHF
TRBV12-3/TRBV12-4	TRBJ2-1	TRBD1	once	TGTGCCAGCAGGATTCCGGGACAGGCCTACAATGAGCAGTTCTTC	CASRIPGQAYNEQFF
TRBV14	TRBJ2-5	NA	NA	TGTGCCAGCAGCCAGGCCGCCGAGGGACCCCCGTTGCAGACCCAGTACTTC	CASSQAAEGPPLQTQYF
TRBV3-1	TRBJ1-2	NA	NA	TGTGCCAGCAGCCAAGATGCGGGGCCTCCTACCTATGGCTACACCTTC	CASSQDAGPPTYGYTF
TRBV11-2	TRBJ2-3	NA	NA	TGTGCCAGCAGCCGTGGGAACACAGATACGCAGTATTTT	CASSRGNTDTQYF
TRBV20-1	TRBJ1-1	NA	NA	TGCAGTGCTAGGGACTTTGAAGCTTTCTTT	CSARDFEAFF
TRBV12-3/TRBV12-4	TRBJ2-1	TRBD2	NA	TGTGCCAGCAGTATCACTAGCGGCTCCTACAATGAGCAGTTCTTC	CASSITSGSYNEQFF
TRBV12-3/TRBV12-4	TRBJ1-1	NA	NA	TGTGCCAGCGTCCTTAGCGCAAGCAGTGTTAACACTGAAGCTTTCTTT	CASVLSASSVNTEAFF
TRBV20-1	TRBJ2-2	NA	NA	TGCAGTGCTAGAAAGAGCGGCACCGGGGAGCTGTTTTTT	CSARKSGTGELFF
TRBV20-1	TRBJ1-2	TRBD1	NA	TGCAGTGCCGACAGGGGCTCCTATGGCTACACCTTC	CSADRGSYGYTF
TRBV4-3	TRBJ1-2	NA	NA	TGCGCCAGCAGCCGCGTAAATCAACCCGACTATGGCTACACCTTC	CASSRVNQPDYGYTF
TRBV12-3/TRBV12-4	TRBJ1-5	TRBD1	NA	TGTGCCAGCAGTTTTGAGAACAGGGGGCGGGTCGGCAATCAGCCCCAGCATTTT	CASSFENRGRVGNQPQHF
TRBV19	TRBJ2-1	NA	once	TGTGCCAGTAGTCCGGGACCCGAGGGATACAATGAGCAGTTCTTC	CASSPGPEGYNEQFF
TRBV4-3	TRBJ2-7	TRBD2	NA	TGCGCCACCAGGTACGGACTAGCGGGGGCCTACGAGCAGTACTTC	CATRYGLAGAYEQYF
TRBV7-2	TRBJ1-4	NA	NA	TGTGCCAGCAGCTTACGCTCCGAAGTCCGGAATGAAAAACTGTTTTTT	CASSLRSEVRNEKLFF
TRBV2	TRBJ1-1	TRBD1	NA	TGTGCCAGCAGGGGACAGGAAAACACTGAAGCTTTCTTT	CASRGQENTEAFF
TRBV27	TRBJ2-7	NA	NA	TGTGCCAGCAGTTCTCTTGGGGCGGGGCGAGGCAACGAGCAGTACTTC	CASSSLGAGRGNEQYF
TRBV5-6	TRBJ1-6	NA	NA	TGTGCCAGCAGCTTGGGGGAGGGCCCAGATTCACCCCTCCACTTT	CASSLGEGPDSPLHF
TRBV5-1	TRBJ1-2	NA	NA	TGCGCCAGCAGCCCGCGGCGGGACTCCGGACCCAATGGCTACACCTTC	CASSPRRDSGPNGYTF
TRBV2	TRBJ2-3	NA	NA	TGTGCCAGCAGTGTACTAGCAACAGATACGCAGTATTTT	CASSVLATDTQYF